This T cell receptor (beta chain) was retrieved from a study of cytomegalovirus exposure and HLA in healthy donors. Study background: Membership in the Caucasian-associated ancestry cluster was found for around 81% of about 430 genotyped donors.

The PCR was carried out with 60 Vbeta primers and 13 Jbeta primers. Repertoires were generated with immunoSEQ multiplex PCR, while TCRdb's copy carries only in-frame clones and drops some. The repertoire holds a few hundred thousand clones, with around 79% as singletons. Trimming pared 2 bases from V and 4 bases from J, leaving 15 bases between. This CDR3 is 15 amino acids long. Germline V gives CDR1 SGHRS, CDR2 YFSETQ. The chain carries TRBV5-1 and TRBJ1-1, with D tentatively TRBD1 (6 bases). Sequencing was done on a sample of PBMCs. This TCR derives from a man aged 18-30 years in good health and CMV-seronegative. CDR3 sequence (DNA): TGCGCCAGCAGCTTCCAGATTCAGGGGTTCACTGAAGCTTTCTTT. Protein product: CASSFQIQGFTEAFF. Based on the CDR3 plus reference TRBV5-1 and TRBJ1-1, the full variable domain is KAGVTQTPRYLIKTRGQQVTLSCSPISGHRSVSWYQQTPGQGLQFLFEYFSETQRNKGNFPGRFSGRQFSNSRSEMNVSTLELGDSALYLCASSFQIQGFTEAFFGQGTRLTVV.